This TCR beta chain emerged from a study of shared clonotypes between healthy human individuals (dated by TCRdb to the early 2020s). The study in broad terms: The cohort included a few men and a couple of women between 18 and 49 years of age. For each donor, three plates each were used for CD4 naive and CD4 memory, two plates were used for CD8 naive, and one plate was used for CD8 memory. To estimate repertoire size and how much clonotype sharing occurs between individuals, the study deeply sequenced the blood TCR repertoires of several healthy adults. To increase sequencing depth and limit assay-specific biases, TCR repertoire library preparation and sequencing were carried out by different laboratories using diverse techniques. Between about 0.94 and 10 billion PBMCs per donor were obtained by leukapheresis.

TCR CDR3 regions were amplified from genomic DNA by multiplex PCR using the deep immunoSEQ assay. Extracted genomic DNA from each cell subset was spread evenly across all wells of several immunoSEQ 96-well plates, with each plate serving as a replicate. For sorted subsets, each replicate PCR was loaded with 200 ng genomic DNA, equivalent to approximately 33,000 T cell genomes. Purified libraries were quantified with a Qubit 3.0 fluorometer, sized on a Bioanalyzer 2100, and re-quantified with the KAPA Library Quantification kit. A separate single-read 150-cycle Illumina NextSeq 550 flow cell was used to sequence each immunoSEQ 96-well plate. Concerning the study's data processing: Because the immunoSEQ output included only junctional sequences and no quality scores, the filtering could not be the same as the filtering used for full-length reads. Sequences were annotated with PyIR, a Python wrapper for IgBLAST v1.9, using IMGT germline references to assign V/J genes and CDR3. Reads were removed for weak V/J assignments (E-value above 1e-6), missing CDR3, stop codons, out-of-frame junctions, or ambiguous translated residues. V3J clonotypes were defined as sequences sharing an identical inferred V gene, J gene, and CDR3 amino acid sequence. To compute the percentage overlap between repertoires, the number of shared unique clonotypes was divided by the size of the smaller repertoire. RTK rarefaction, the Chao1 estimator, and Recon v2.1 estimates of unobserved clonotypes were used to assess repertoire richness. For all TCRbeta clonotypes obtained by the gDNA method from a handful of donors, generation probabilities were computed with OLGA. This immuneACCESS table, as held by TCRdb, lists in-frame sequences with V and J called but not all clones. Of the missing ones, under half trace to an unresolved V gene in checked studies; the others have no known cause. The DNA gave D and trimming, while V, J and clone size come from that table. The sample contains under 1,100,000 clones, 75% to 85% of them found a single time. The ten largest clonotypes hold around 0.6% of the sample.

At the junction V is shortened by 1 base and J by 5 bases, with 14 bases in between. CDR1 and CDR2, per the germline V gene, are MGHDK and SYGVNS. The CDR3 starts with the cysteine, ends with the phenylalanine, and has 15 residues. Kept here is only the CDR3 DNA, which spans 45 bases and is read in frame from base 1. The donors were healthy, HIV-negative adults who had no recently reported acute infections or vaccinations. All donors were Caucasian adults living in Nashville, Tennessee, USA. Magnetic negative selection was used to enrich CD4+ T cells, after which naive cells were positively selected on CD45RA and the negative fraction became the memory subset. Blood was obtained by leukapheresis, after which PBMCs were separated by Ficoll-Histopaque density gradient centrifugation and cryopreserved in liquid nitrogen vapor phase. Analytical flow cytometry was used to check the purity and quantity of every magnetically sorted T cell population. From each sorted fraction, genomic DNA was isolated and quantified by UV absorbance on a Nanodrop 2000c.

Beyond this particular receptor, the publication reports: Pairwise subsampling led to the expectation that sequencing depth would affect the degree of clonotype sharing among donors. Naive subsets generally had larger estimated clonotype richness than memory subsets. About 5% of naive CD4, 3.5% of naive CD8, about 2.1% of memory CD4, and around 0.4% of memory CD8 clonotypes were shared across a handful of donors. Clonotypes shared by all four sorted-subset donors showed higher generation probabilities than non-shared clonotypes. The genetic and exposure-history diversity represented was limited by the small number of donors. Even with the large sequencing depth, rarefaction of the sorted-subset datasets indicated that sequencing was incomplete. Only blood was sampled, and tissue TCR repertoires likely differ from those in blood.

Turning to this clone: No cognate antigen has been identified for it. Base quality data are lacking; no much larger clone is found one base away.

The receptor was derived from a man aged 18 to 30 in good health. Some clones in this sample may be carry-over from other donors' samples. Here the chain combines TRBV25-1 and TRBJ1-2; the D gene cannot be named for sure. The sample comprised memory CD4+ T cells from PBMCs. In light of the paper, this sample's cell subset or site label describes: CD45RA-negative fraction. CDR3 protein: CASSESENPVYGYTF. The nucleotide sequence is given as TGTGCCAGCAGTGAATCAGAGAACCCCGTATATGGCTACACCTTC.